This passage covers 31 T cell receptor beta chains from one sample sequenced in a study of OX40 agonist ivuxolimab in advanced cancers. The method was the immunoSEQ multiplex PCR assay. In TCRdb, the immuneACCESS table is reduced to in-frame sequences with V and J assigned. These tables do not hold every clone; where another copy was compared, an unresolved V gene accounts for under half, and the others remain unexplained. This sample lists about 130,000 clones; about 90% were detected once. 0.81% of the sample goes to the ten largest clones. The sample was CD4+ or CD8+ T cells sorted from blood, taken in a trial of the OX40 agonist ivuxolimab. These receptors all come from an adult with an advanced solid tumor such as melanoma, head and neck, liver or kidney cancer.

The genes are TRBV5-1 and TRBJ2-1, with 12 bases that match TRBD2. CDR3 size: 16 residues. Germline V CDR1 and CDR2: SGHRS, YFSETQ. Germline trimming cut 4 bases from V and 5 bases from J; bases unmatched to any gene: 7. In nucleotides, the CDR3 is TGCGCCAGCAGCCCGAAACTAGCGGGAGGAAACAATGAGCAGTTCTTC. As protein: CASSPKLAGGNNEQFF.

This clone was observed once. The CDR3 DNA reads as TGTGCCAGCAGTTACTCCCCCCTGGAAGGTCAGCCCCAGCATTTT. Protein: CASSYSPLEGQPQHF. The chain employs TRBV6-5 and TRBJ1-5, with no clear D. The CDR3 has 15 amino acids. Trimming left V 0 bases short and J 6 bases short, with 12 bases between. Germline loops: CDR1 MNHEY, CDR2 SVGAGI.

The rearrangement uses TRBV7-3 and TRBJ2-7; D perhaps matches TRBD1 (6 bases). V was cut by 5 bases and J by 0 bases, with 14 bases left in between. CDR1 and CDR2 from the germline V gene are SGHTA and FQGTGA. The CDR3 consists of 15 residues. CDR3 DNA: TGTGCCAGCAGCCCCAGGGGTCCTACCTCCTACGAGCAGTACTTC. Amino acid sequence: CASSPRGPTSYEQYF.

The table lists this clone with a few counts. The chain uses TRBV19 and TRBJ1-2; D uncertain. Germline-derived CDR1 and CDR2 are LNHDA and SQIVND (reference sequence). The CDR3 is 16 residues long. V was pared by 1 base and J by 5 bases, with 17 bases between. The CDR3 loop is CASSIVVTVALYGYTF. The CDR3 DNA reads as TGTGCCAGTAGTATAGTAGTAACGGTAGCGTTATATGGCTACACCTTC.

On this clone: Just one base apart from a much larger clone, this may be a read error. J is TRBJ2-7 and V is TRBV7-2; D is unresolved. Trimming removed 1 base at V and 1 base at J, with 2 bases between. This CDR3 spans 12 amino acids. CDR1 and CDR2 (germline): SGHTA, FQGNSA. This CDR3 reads CASSLGSYEQYF. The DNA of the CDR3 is TGTGCCAGCAGCTTAGGTTCCTACGAGCAGTACTTC.

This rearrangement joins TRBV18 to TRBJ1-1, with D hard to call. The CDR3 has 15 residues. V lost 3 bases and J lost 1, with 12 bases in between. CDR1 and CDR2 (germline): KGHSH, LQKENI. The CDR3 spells CASSPREEPNTEAFF. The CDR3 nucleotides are TGTGCCAGCTCACCGCGGGAGGAACCGAACACTGAAGCTTTCTTT.

CDR3 sequence: CSVQTGGRRETQYF. The CDR3 nucleotides are TGCAGCGTCCAGACAGGGGGCCGGCGGGAGACCCAGTACTTC. The chain combines TRBV29-1 with TRBJ2-5; 10 nucleotides line up with TRBD1. The germline gives CDR1 SQVTM, CDR2 ANQGSEA. The CDR3 contains 14 residues. Trimming removed 6 bases from V and 5 bases from J; junction bases left unmatched: 9.

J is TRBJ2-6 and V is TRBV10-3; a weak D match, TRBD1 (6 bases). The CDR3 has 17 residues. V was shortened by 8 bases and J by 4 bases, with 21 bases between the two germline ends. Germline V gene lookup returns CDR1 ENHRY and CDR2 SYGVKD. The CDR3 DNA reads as TGTGCCATCGATAAGGGGGTGGGACCTGCCGGGGCCAACGTCCTGACTTTC. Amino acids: CAIDKGVGPAGANVLTF.

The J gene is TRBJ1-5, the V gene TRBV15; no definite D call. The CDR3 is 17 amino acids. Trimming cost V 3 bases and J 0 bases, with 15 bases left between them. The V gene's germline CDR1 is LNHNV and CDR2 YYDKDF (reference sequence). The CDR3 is CATSSGPNLYSNQPQHF. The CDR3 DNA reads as TGTGCCACCAGCAGCGGACCTAACCTTTATAGCAATCAGCCCCAGCATTTT.

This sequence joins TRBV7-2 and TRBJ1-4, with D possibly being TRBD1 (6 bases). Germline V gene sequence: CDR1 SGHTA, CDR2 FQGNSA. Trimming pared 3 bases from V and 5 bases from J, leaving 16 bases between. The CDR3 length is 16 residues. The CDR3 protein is CASSLRQGRRNEKLFF. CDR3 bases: TGTGCCAGCAGCTTGAGGCAGGGGCGACGAAATGAAAAACTGTTTTTT. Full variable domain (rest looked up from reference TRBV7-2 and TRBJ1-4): GAGVSQSPSNKVTEKGKDVELRCDPISGHTALYWYRQSLGQGLEFLIYFQGNSAPDKSGLPSDRFSAERTGGSVSTLTIQRTQQEDSAVYLCASSLRQGRRNEKLFFGSGTQLSVL.

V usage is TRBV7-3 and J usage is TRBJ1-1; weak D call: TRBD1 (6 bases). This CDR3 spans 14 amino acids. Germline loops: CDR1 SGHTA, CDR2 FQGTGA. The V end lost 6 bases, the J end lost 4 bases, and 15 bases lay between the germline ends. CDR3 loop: CASSKDGGVTEAFF. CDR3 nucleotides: TGTGCCAGCAGTAAGGACGGGGGCGTCACTGAAGCTTTCTTT.

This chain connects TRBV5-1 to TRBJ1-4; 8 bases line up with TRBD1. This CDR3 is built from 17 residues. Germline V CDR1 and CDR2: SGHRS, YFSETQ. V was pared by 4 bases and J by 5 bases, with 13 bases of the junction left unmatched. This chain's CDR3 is CASSLSGGGSENEKLFF. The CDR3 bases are TGCGCCAGCAGCCTGTCAGGGGGCGGGTCGGAAAATGAAAAACTGTTTTTT.

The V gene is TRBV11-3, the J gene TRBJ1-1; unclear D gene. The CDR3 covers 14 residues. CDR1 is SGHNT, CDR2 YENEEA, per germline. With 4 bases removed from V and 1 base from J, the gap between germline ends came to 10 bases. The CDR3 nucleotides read TGTGCCAGCAGCTGGGGTCTAGCGAACACTGAAGCTTTCTTT. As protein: CASSWGLANTEAFF. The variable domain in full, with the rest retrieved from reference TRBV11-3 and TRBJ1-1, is EAGVVQSPRYKIIEKKQPVAFWCNPISGHNTLYWYLQNLGQGPELLIRYENEEAVDDSQLPKDRFSAERLKGVDSTLKIQPAELGDSAVYLCASSWGLANTEAFFGQGTRLTVV.

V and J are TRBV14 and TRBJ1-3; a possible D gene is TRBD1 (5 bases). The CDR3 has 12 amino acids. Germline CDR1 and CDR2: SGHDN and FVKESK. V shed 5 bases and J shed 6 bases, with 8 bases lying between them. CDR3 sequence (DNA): TGTGCCAGCAGCGGGGCATTAAACACCATATATTTT. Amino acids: CASSGALNTIYF.

CDR3 in amino acids: CASSPSTLNTEAFF. As DNA, the CDR3 is TGCGCCAGCAGTCCATCTACTCTGAACACTGAAGCTTTCTTT. The V gene is TRBV10-1, the J gene TRBJ1-1; D remains ambiguous. The CDR3 loop spans 14 amino acids. The germline V gene has CDR1 WNHNN and CDR2 SYGVQD (reference sequence). V lost 5 bases and J lost 0, with 10 bases in between.

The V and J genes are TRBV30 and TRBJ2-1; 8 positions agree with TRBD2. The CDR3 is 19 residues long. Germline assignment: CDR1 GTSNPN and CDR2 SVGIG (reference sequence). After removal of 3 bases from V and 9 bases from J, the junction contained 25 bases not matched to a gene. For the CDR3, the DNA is TGTGCCTGGAGAGCCTTTGGCTCCAGCGGGAGTGGGGCCCAGGGTGAGCAGTTCTTC. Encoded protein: CAWRAFGSSGSGAQGEQFF.

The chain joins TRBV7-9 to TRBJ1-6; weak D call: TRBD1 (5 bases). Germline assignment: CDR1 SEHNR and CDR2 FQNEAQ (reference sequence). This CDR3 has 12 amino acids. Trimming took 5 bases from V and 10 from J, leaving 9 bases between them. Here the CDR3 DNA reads TGTGCCAGCAGCCACCGGGGCTCACCCCTCCACTTT. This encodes CASSHRGSPLHF. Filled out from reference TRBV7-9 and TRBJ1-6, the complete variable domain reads DTGVSQNPRHKITKRGQNVTFRCDPISEHNRLYWYRQTLGQGPEFLTYFQNEAQLEKSRLLSDRFSAERPKGSFSTLEIQRTEQGDSAMYLCASSHRGSPLHFGNGTRLTVT.

The CDR3 reads CASRRQAHNSPLHF. The CDR3 bases are TGTGCCAGCAGAAGGCAGGCGCATAATTCACCCCTCCACTTT. This chain uses TRBV2 with TRBJ1-6; D remains ambiguous. The ends were cut back, 6 bases at V and 5 bases at J, with 11 bases in the middle. This CDR3 has 14 amino acids. CDR1 is SNHLY and CDR2 is FYNNEI in the germline V gene. Full variable domain (rest looked up from reference TRBV2 and TRBJ1-6): EPEVTQTPSHQVTQMGQEVILRCVPISNHLYFYWYRQILGQKVEFLVSFYNNEISEKSEIFDDQFSVERPDGSNFTLKIRSTKLEDSAMYFCASRRQAHNSPLHFGNGTRLTVT.

As DNA, the CDR3 is TGTGCCAGCGGTTGGACTAGCGGGAGTTCCGGGGAGCTGTTTTTT. Amino acids: CASGWTSGSSGELFF. The rearrangement joins TRBV2 to TRBJ2-2; 13 bases line up with TRBD2. Looked up from germline, CDR1 is SNHLY and CDR2 is FYNNEI. Germline trimming cut 8 bases from V and 6 bases from J; bases unmatched to any gene: 6. This CDR3 region has 15 residues.

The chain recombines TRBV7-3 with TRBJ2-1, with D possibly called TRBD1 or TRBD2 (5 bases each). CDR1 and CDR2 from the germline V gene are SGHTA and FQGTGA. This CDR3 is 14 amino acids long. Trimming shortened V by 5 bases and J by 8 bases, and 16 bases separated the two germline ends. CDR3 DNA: TGTGCCAGCAGCACTTCCGGGACCTCTGATGAGCAGTTCTTC. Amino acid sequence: CASSTSGTSDEQFF.

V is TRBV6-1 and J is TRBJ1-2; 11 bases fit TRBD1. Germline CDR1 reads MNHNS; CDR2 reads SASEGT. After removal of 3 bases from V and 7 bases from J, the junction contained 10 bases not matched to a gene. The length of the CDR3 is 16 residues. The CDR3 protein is CASSDAGTGGLSGYTF. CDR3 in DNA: TGTGCCAGCAGTGACGCCGGGACAGGGGGGTTGTCTGGCTACACCTTC.

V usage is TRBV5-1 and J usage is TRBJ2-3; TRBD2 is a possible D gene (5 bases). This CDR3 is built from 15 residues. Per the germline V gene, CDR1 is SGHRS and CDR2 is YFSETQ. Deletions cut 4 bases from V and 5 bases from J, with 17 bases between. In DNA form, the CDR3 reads TGCGCCAGCAGCGGTGAGGGTAGAGCAGAAGATACGCAGTATTTT. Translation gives CASSGEGRAEDTQYF.

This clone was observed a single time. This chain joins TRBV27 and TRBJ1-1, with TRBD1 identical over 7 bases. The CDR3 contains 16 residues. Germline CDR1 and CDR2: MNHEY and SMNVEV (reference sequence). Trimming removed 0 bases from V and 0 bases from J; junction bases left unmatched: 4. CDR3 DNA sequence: TGTGCCAGCAGTTTATCTCCGACAGGGCTGAACACTGAAGCTTTCTTT. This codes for CASSLSPTGLNTEAFF.

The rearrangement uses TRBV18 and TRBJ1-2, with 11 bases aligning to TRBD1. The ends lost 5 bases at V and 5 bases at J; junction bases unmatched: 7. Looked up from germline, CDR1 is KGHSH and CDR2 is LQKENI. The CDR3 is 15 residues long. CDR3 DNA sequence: TGTGCCAGCTCATCCCGGGACAGGGGGAATTATGGCTACACCTTC. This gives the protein CASSSRDRGNYGYTF.

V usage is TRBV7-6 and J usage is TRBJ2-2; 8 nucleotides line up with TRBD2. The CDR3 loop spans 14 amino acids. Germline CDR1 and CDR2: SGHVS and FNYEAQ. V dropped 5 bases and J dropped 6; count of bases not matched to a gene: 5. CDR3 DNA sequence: TGTGCCAGCAGCCCGGGACTAGATCCCGGGGAGCTGTTTTTT. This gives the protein CASSPGLDPGELFF.

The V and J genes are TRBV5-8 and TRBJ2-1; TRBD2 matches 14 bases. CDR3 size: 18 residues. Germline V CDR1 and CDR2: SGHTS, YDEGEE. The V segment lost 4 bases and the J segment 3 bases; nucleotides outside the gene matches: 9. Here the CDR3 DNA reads TGTGCCAGCAGCCACAGACTAGCGGGAGGGAGCTTCTACAATGAGCAGTTCTTC. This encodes CASSHRLAGGSFYNEQFF. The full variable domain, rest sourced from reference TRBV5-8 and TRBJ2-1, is EAGVTQSPTHLIKTRGQQATLRCSPISGHTSVYWYQQALGLGLQFLLWYDEGEERNRGNFPPRFSGRQFPNYSSELNVNALELEDSALYLCASSHRLAGGSFYNEQFFGPGTRLTVL.

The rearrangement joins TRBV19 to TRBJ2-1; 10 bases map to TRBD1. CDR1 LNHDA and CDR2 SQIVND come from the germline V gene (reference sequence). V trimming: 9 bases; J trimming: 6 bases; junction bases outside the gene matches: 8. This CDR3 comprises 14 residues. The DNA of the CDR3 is TGTGCCAGCCGACGACAGGGGGCTAGCAATGAGCAGTTCTTC. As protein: CASRRQGASNEQFF.

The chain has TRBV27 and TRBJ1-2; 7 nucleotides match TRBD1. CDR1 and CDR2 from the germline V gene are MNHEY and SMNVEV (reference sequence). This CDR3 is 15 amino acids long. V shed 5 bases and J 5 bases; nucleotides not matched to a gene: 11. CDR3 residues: CASSPLPQGVYGYTF. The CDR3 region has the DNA TGTGCCAGCAGTCCACTACCTCAGGGGGTTTATGGCTACACCTTC.

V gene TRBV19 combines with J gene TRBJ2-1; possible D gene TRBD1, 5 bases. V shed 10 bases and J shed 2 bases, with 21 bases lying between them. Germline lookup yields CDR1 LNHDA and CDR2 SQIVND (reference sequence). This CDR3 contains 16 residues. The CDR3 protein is CATQEGAAPPYNEQFF. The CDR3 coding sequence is TGTGCCACTCAGGAAGGGGCGGCTCCCCCCTACAATGAGCAGTTCTTC.

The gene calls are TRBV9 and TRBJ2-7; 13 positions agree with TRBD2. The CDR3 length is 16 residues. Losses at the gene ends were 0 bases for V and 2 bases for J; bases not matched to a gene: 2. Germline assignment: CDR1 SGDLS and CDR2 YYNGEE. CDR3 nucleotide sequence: TGTGCCAGCAGCGTAGGAGGGACTAGCGGGACCTACGAGCAGTACTTC. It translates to CASSVGGTSGTYEQYF.

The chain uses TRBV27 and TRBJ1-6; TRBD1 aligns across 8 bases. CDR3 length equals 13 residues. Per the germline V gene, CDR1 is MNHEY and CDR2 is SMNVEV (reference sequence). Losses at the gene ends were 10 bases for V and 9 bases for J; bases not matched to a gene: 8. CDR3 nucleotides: TGTGCCACAAGGACAGGGAAAGGTTCACCCCTCCACTTT. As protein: CATRTGKGSPLHF.